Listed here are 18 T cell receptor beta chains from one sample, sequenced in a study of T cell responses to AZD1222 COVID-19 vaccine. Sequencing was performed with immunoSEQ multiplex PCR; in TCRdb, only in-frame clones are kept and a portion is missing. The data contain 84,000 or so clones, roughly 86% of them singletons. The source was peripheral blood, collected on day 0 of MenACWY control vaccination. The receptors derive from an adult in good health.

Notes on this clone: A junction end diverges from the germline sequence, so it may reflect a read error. The chain's CDR3 is CASSATIGSYEQFF. CDR3 DNA: TGTGCTAGCAGCGCTACAATCGGGAGTTATGAGCAGTTCTTC. The chain employs TRBV7-7 and TRBJ2-1, with D possibly TRBD2 on 6 matching bases. The CDR3 runs to 14 residues. CDR1 is SSHAT and CDR2 is FNYEAQ in the germline V gene (reference sequence).

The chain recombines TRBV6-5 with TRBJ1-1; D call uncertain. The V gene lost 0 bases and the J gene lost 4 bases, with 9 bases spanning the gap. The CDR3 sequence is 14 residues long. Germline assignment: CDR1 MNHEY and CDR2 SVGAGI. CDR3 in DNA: TGTGCCAGCAGTTACTCGCTAGGGCGCACTGAAGCTTTCTTT. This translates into CASSYSLGRTEAFF.

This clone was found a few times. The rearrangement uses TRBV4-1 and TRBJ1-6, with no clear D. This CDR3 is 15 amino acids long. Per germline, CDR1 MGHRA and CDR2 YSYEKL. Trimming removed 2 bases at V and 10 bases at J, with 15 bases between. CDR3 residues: CASSQSPGVQSPLHF. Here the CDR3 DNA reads TGCGCCAGCAGCCAATCCCCCGGGGTTCAGTCACCCCTCCACTTT.

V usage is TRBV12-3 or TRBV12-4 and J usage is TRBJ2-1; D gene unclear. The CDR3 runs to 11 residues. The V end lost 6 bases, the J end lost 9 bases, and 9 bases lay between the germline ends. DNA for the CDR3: TGTGCCAGCAGACGGAACGGTGAGCAGTTCTTC. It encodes CASRRNGEQFF.

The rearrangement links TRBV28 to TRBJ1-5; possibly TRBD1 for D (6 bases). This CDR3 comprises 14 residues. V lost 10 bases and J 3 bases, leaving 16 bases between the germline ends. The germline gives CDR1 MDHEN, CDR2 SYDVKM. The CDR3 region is CATASTGYNQPQHF. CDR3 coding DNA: TGTGCCACAGCCTCTACAGGGTACAATCAGCCCCAGCATTTT. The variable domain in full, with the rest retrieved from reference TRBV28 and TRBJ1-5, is DVKVTQSSRYLVKRTGEKVFLECVQDMDHENMFWYRQDPGLGLRLIYFSYDVKMKEKGDIPEGYSVSREKKERFSLILESASTNQTSMYLCATASTGYNQPQHFGDGTRLSIL.

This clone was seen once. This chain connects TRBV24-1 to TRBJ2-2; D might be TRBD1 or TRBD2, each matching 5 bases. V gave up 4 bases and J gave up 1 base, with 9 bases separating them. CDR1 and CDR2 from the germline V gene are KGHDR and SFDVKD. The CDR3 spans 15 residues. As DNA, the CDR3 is TGTGCCACCAGTGACCCGGGGCGGAACACCGGGGAGCTGTTTTTT. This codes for CATSDPGRNTGELFF.

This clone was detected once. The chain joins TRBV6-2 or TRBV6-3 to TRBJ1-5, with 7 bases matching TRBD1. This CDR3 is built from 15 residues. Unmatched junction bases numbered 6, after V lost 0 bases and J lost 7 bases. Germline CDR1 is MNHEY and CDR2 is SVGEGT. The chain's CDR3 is CASSYSLTGNQPQHF. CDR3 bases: TGTGCCAGCAGTTACTCCCTGACAGGGAACCAGCCCCAGCATTTT.

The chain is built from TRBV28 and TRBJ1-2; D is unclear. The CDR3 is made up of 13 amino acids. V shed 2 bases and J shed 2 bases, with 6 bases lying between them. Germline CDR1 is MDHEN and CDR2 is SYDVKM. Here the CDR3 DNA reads TGTGCCAGCAGTTTACTAACCAACTATGGCTACACCTTC. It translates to CASSLLTNYGYTF.

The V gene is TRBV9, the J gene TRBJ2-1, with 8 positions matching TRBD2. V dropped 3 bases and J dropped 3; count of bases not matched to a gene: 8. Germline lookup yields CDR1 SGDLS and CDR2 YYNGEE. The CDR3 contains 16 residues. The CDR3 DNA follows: TGTGCCAGCAGCGGAGACGGGGGGGTTATCTACAATGAGCAGTTCTTC. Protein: CASSGDGGVIYNEQFF.

Here the CDR3 DNA reads TGTGCCAGCAGTTACGGGGGACTAGAAAGATTCCGACAGTTCTTC. Protein: CASSYGGLERFRQFF. V gene TRBV6-2 or TRBV6-3 combines with J gene TRBJ2-1; 8 bases are shared with TRBD2. This CDR3 contains 15 residues. Trimming took 2 bases from V and 13 from J; bases not matched to a gene: 13. The V gene's germline CDR1 is MNHEY and CDR2 SVGEGT.

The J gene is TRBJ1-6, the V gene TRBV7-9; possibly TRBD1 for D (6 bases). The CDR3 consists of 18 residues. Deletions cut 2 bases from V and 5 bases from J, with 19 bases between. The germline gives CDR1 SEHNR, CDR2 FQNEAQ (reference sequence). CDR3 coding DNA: TGTGCCAGCAGCTTAAAGGGAAGGGGGGGAGTGGATAATTCACCCCTCCACTTT. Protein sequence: CASSLKGRGGVDNSPLHF.

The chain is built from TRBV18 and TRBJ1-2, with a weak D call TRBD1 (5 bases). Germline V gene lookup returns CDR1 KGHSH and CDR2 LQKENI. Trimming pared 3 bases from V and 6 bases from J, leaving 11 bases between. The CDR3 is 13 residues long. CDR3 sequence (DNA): TGTGCCAGCTCACCGGGACCGGCGGATGGCTACACCTTC. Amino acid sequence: CASSPGPADGYTF.

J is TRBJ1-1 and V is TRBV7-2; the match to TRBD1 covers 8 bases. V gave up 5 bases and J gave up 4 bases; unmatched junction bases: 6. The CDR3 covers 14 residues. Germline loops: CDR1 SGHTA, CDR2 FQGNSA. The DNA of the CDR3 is TGTGCCAGCAGCCACGAAACAGGGGGCACTGAAGCTTTCTTT. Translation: CASSHETGGTEAFF.

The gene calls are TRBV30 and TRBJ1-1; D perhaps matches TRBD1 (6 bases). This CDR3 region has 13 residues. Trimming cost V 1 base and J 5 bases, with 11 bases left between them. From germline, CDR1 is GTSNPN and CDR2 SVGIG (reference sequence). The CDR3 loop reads CAWSEGGRTEAFF. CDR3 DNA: TGTGCCTGGAGTGAGGGGGGAAGGACTGAAGCTTTCTTT.

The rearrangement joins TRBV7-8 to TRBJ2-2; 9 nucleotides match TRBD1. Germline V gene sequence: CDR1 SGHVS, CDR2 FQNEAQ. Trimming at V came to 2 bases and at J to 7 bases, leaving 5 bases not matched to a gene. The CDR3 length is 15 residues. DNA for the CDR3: TGTGCCAGCAGCTTACGGGACAGGGTGATCGGGGAGCTGTTTTTT. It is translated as CASSLRDRVIGELFF.

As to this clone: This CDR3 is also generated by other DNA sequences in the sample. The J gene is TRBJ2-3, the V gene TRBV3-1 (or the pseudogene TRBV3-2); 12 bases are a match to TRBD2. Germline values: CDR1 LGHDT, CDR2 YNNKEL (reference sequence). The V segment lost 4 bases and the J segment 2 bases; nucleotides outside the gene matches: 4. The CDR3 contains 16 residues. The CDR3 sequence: CASSPLAGGPTDTQYF. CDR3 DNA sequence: TGTGCCAGCAGCCCACTAGCGGGGGGCCCCACAGATACGCAGTATTTT.

The CDR3 nucleotides read TGTGCCAGCAGGGACTCCCTTCGGGAGCAGTACTTC. It yields the protein CASRDSLREQYF. The V call is TRBV2, the J call TRBJ2-7, with D possibly matching TRBD2 (5 bases). The germline V gene has CDR1 SNHLY and CDR2 FYNNEI. The CDR3 consists of 12 residues. Trimming removed 6 bases at V and 7 bases at J, with 13 bases between.

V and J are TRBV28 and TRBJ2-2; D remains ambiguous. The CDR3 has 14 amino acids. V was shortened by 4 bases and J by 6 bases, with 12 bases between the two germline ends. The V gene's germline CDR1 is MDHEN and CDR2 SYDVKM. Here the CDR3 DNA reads TGTGCCAGCAGTTCACCGAAAGGGCCCGGGGAGCTGTTTTTT. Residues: CASSSPKGPGELFF.